The following is a T cell receptor beta chain sequence with its context. The CDR3 extends over 13 amino acids. V was clipped by 2 bases and J by 6 bases, with 8 bases between them. Germline V lookup: CDR1 SGHAT, CDR2 FQDESV (reference sequence). This entry is derived from a study of T cell responses to AZD1222 COVID-19 vaccine. Assay: immunoSEQ multiplex PCR; the TCRdb copy retains only in-frame clones and omits some. Of around 140,000 clones listed, 90% were seen once; the top ten hold 1.5% to 2%. The sample consisted of peripheral blood, taken on day 0 of AZD1222 vaccination. The receptor was isolated from an adult in good health. The chain combines TRBV11-1 with TRBJ1-5, with D uncertain. In nucleotides, the CDR3 is TGTGCCAGCAGCTTATCAGACGGTCAGCCCCAGCATTTT. This translates into CASSLSDGQPQHF.